The rows below give T cell receptor beta chains drawn from one sample of a study of shared clonotypes between healthy human individuals. TCRdb's copy holds only in-frame clones and misses some; the assay was immunoSEQ multiplex PCR. The sample has approximately 650,000 clones, just under 97% seen once. The sample comprised naive CD8+ T cells sorted from blood. These receptors were taken from a woman aged 30 to 39 in good health. CDR3s include the opening cysteine and the closing phenylalanine or tryptophan. Each record gives: D gene, J gene, clone size, V gene, CDR3 protein, CDR3 DNA. A D gene is named only where the DNA matches it firmly. Clone size, where shown, is once, few, many, or a class for clones that have expanded.

D gene: TRBD2
J gene: TRBJ2-1
clone size: once
V gene: TRBV30
CDR3 protein: CAWTGRGGIEQFF
CDR3 DNA: TGTGCCTGGACTGGGCGCGGGGGGATTGAGCAGTTCTTC

D gene: TRBD2
J gene: TRBJ2-7
clone size: .
V gene: TRBV11-2
CDR3 protein: CASSPGLAGVEQYF
CDR3 DNA: TGTGCCAGCAGCCCGGGACTAGCGGGAGTTGAGCAGTACTTC

D gene: .
J gene: TRBJ1-2
clone size: .
V gene: TRBV19
CDR3 protein: CASRQTDYGYTF
CDR3 DNA: TGTGCCAGCAGACAGACAGATTATGGCTACACCTTC

D gene: .
J gene: TRBJ2-2
clone size: .
V gene: TRBV2
CDR3 protein: CASRRSSGELFF
CDR3 DNA: TGTGCCAGCAGACGGAGTAGCGGGGAGCTGTTTTTT

D gene: TRBD2
J gene: TRBJ2-7
clone size: .
V gene: TRBV28
CDR3 protein: CASSLKTSPLYEQYF
CDR3 DNA: TGTGCCAGCAGTTTAAAGACTAGCCCCCTCTACGAGCAGTACTTC

D gene: TRBD2
J gene: TRBJ2-1
clone size: .
V gene: TRBV28
CDR3 protein: CASRLAGHYNEQFF
CDR3 DNA: TGTGCCAGCAGATTAGCGGGGCACTACAATGAGCAGTTCTTC

D gene: TRBD1
J gene: TRBJ1-4
clone size: .
V gene: TRBV28
CDR3 protein: CASSLSDRDEKLFF
CDR3 DNA: TGTGCCAGCAGTTTGTCCGACAGGGATGAAAAACTGTTTTTT

D gene: .
J gene: TRBJ2-7
clone size: once
V gene: TRBV30
CDR3 protein: CAWRDTGLLEQYF
CDR3 DNA: TGTGCCTGGAGGGACACGGGTTTGCTGGAGCAGTACTTC

D gene: .
J gene: TRBJ2-7
clone size: .
V gene: TRBV6-4
CDR3 protein: CASREGSSSYEQYF
CDR3 DNA: TGTGCCAGCAGAGAGGGGTCGAGCTCCTACGAGCAGTACTTC

D gene: .
J gene: TRBJ2-5
clone size: .
V gene: TRBV10-3
CDR3 protein: CAIRATQETQYF
CDR3 DNA: TGTGCCATCAGGGCTACCCAAGAGACCCAGTACTTC

D gene: .
J gene: TRBJ2-7
clone size: once
V gene: TRBV10-3
CDR3 protein: CAISRGDSAYEQYF
CDR3 DNA: TGTGCCATCAGCCGGGGGGACAGCGCCTACGAGCAGTACTTC

D gene: TRBD1
J gene: TRBJ1-1
clone size: .
V gene: TRBV5-6
CDR3 protein: CASSWGQQATEAFF
CDR3 DNA: TGTGCCAGCAGCTGGGGACAGCAGGCCACTGAAGCTTTCTTT

D gene: TRBD2
J gene: TRBJ2-1
clone size: .
V gene: TRBV7-8
CDR3 protein: CASSPPSLAGVREQFF
CDR3 DNA: TGTGCCAGCAGCCCTCCCTCGCTAGCGGGCGTCCGGGAGCAGTTCTTC

D gene: .
J gene: TRBJ2-7
clone size: few
V gene: TRBV6-1
CDR3 protein: CAGESRPTYEQYF
CDR3 DNA: TGTGCCGGCGAAAGCCGCCCAACCTACGAGCAGTACTTC

D gene: .
J gene: TRBJ2-7
clone size: .
V gene: TRBV5-5
CDR3 protein: CASSSRVDEQYF
CDR3 DNA: TGTGCCAGCTCCTCTCGGGTTGACGAGCAGTACTTC

D gene: TRBD2
J gene: TRBJ2-3
clone size: .
V gene: TRBV27
CDR3 protein: CASSLGASGRIDTQYF
CDR3 DNA: TGTGCCAGCAGTCTGGGGGCTAGCGGGAGGATAGATACGCAGTATTTT

D gene: TRBD1
J gene: TRBJ2-1
clone size: .
V gene: TRBV6-5
CDR3 protein: CASRRDRAGEQFF
CDR3 DNA: TGTGCCAGCAGGAGGGACAGGGCGGGTGAGCAGTTCTTC

D gene: .
J gene: TRBJ2-5
clone size: .
V gene: TRBV11-2
CDR3 protein: CASSFTPFGSQETQYF
CDR3 DNA: TGTGCCAGCAGCTTCACCCCCTTTGGGAGCCAAGAGACCCAGTACTTC

D gene: TRBD1
J gene: TRBJ1-1
clone size: .
V gene: TRBV5-4
CDR3 protein: CASTESRDRRTEAFF
CDR3 DNA: TGTGCCAGCACAGAATCCCGGGACAGGAGAACTGAAGCTTTCTTT

D gene: .
J gene: TRBJ2-1
clone size: .
V gene: TRBV11-2
CDR3 protein: CASSSWRDNEQFF
CDR3 DNA: TGTGCCAGCAGCTCCTGGCGAGACAATGAGCAGTTCTTC

D gene: .
J gene: TRBJ2-1
clone size: .
V gene: TRBV19
CDR3 protein: CASSIFTGWDNEQFF
CDR3 DNA: TGTGCCAGTAGTATATTCACAGGTTGGGACAATGAGCAGTTCTTC

D gene: TRBD1
J gene: TRBJ2-7
clone size: .
V gene: TRBV19
CDR3 protein: CASSPTTGAYEQYF
CDR3 DNA: TGTGCCAGTAGTCCAACTACAGGGGCCTACGAGCAGTACTTC

D gene: .
J gene: TRBJ2-3
clone size: .
V gene: TRBV7-6
CDR3 protein: CASSRDTPTDTQYF
CDR3 DNA: TGTGCCAGTTCCCGGGACACACCCACTGATACGCAGTATTTT

D gene: TRBD2
J gene: TRBJ2-7
clone size: .
V gene: TRBV27
CDR3 protein: CASSGLAGDFYEQYF
CDR3 DNA: TGTGCCAGCAGTGGACTAGCGGGAGACTTCTACGAGCAGTACTTC

D gene: .
J gene: TRBJ1-1
clone size: .
V gene: TRBV27
CDR3 protein: CASSLARNTEAFF
CDR3 DNA: TGTGCCAGCAGTTTAGCCCGGAACACTGAAGCTTTCTTT

D gene: TRBD1
J gene: TRBJ2-5
clone size: .
V gene: TRBV7-9
CDR3 protein: CASSLVYRGETQYF
CDR3 DNA: TGTGCCAGCAGCTTAGTATACAGGGGTGAGACCCAGTACTTC

D gene: TRBD1
J gene: TRBJ1-5
clone size: .
V gene: TRBV27
CDR3 protein: CASRSGTVSNQPQHF
CDR3 DNA: TGTGCCAGCAGGTCCGGGACAGTTAGCAATCAGCCCCAGCATTTT

D gene: TRBD1
J gene: TRBJ2-7
clone size: .
V gene: TRBV6-5
CDR3 protein: CASSSTGFYEQYF
CDR3 DNA: TGTGCCAGCAGTTCGACAGGGTTCTACGAGCAGTACTTC

D gene: TRBD1
J gene: TRBJ2-5
clone size: .
V gene: TRBV15
CDR3 protein: CATSSDDRVGETQYF
CDR3 DNA: TGTGCCACCAGCAGTGATGACAGGGTCGGAGAGACCCAGTACTTC

D gene: .
J gene: TRBJ2-2
clone size: .
V gene: TRBV28
CDR3 protein: CASSLGRTGELFF
CDR3 DNA: TGTGCCAGCAGTCTGGGACGGACCGGGGAGCTGTTTTTT

D gene: TRBD2
J gene: TRBJ2-7
clone size: .
V gene: TRBV19
CDR3 protein: CASSTGLARPYEQYF
CDR3 DNA: TGTGCCAGTAGTACCGGACTAGCGAGACCCTACGAGCAGTACTTC

D gene: TRBD1
J gene: TRBJ1-1
clone size: .
V gene: TRBV2
CDR3 protein: CASSLNMVTGRAEAFF
CDR3 DNA: TGTGCCAGCAGCCTAAATATGGTGACAGGGCGGGCTGAAGCTTTCTTT

D gene: .
J gene: TRBJ2-6
clone size: .
V gene: TRBV27
CDR3 protein: CASSSEASGANVLTF
CDR3 DNA: TGTGCCAGCAGTTCGGAGGCTTCTGGGGCCAACGTCCTGACTTTC

D gene: .
J gene: TRBJ2-6
clone size: .
V gene: TRBV6-7
CDR3 protein: CASRCPTSGANVLTF
CDR3 DNA: TGTGCCAGCAGATGCCCAACCTCTGGGGCCAACGTCCTGACTTTC

D gene: .
J gene: TRBJ2-1
clone size: .
V gene: TRBV7-2
CDR3 protein: CAKAPPGAPYNEQFF
CDR3 DNA: TGTGCCAAGGCCCCCCCGGGGGCGCCTTACAATGAGCAGTTCTTC

D gene: .
J gene: TRBJ2-7
clone size: .
V gene: TRBV9
CDR3 protein: CASSLRTSTYEQYF
CDR3 DNA: TGTGCCAGCAGCCTTCGGACTTCGACCTACGAGCAGTACTTC

D gene: .
J gene: TRBJ2-2
clone size: .
V gene: TRBV5-1
CDR3 protein: CASSPETGELFF
CDR3 DNA: TGCGCCAGCAGCCCCGAAACCGGGGAGCTGTTTTTT

D gene: .
J gene: TRBJ2-2
clone size: .
V gene: TRBV30
CDR3 protein: CAWSSGSNTGELFF
CDR3 DNA: TGTGCCTGGAGTAGCGGGTCTAACACCGGGGAGCTGTTTTTT

D gene: .
J gene: TRBJ2-5
clone size: .
V gene: TRBV7-6
CDR3 protein: CASSLMGGLQETQYF
CDR3 DNA: TGTGCCAGCAGCTTAATGGGTGGGTTGCAAGAGACCCAGTACTTC

D gene: .
J gene: TRBJ2-1
clone size: .
V gene: TRBV25-1
CDR3 protein: CASIKGGNEQFF
CDR3 DNA: TGTGCCAGCATAAAGGGGGGGAATGAGCAGTTCTTC

D gene: .
J gene: TRBJ2-3
clone size: .
V gene: TRBV10-1
CDR3 protein: CASSESGFMADTQYF
CDR3 DNA: TGCGCCAGCAGTGAGTCAGGGTTTATGGCAGATACGCAGTATTTT

D gene: .
J gene: TRBJ2-3
clone size: .
V gene: TRBV27
CDR3 protein: CASSPDLWSTDTQYF
CDR3 DNA: TGTGCCAGCAGCCCGGACTTGTGGTCGACAGATACGCAGTATTTT

D gene: .
J gene: TRBJ2-3
clone size: once
V gene: TRBV6-5
CDR3 protein: CASSYEALPGTDTQYF
CDR3 DNA: TGTGCCAGCAGTTACGAGGCCCTCCCTGGCACAGATACGCAGTATTTT

D gene: .
J gene: TRBJ1-3
clone size: .
V gene: TRBV19
CDR3 protein: CASTDTVNSGNTIYF
CDR3 DNA: TGTGCCAGTACTGATACAGTCAACTCTGGAAACACCATATATTTT

D gene: TRBD2
J gene: TRBJ2-1
clone size: .
V gene: TRBV11-2
CDR3 protein: CASSPSGSPSYNEQFF
CDR3 DNA: TGTGCCAGCAGCCCCAGCGGGAGCCCCTCCTACAATGAGCAGTTCTTC

D gene: TRBD1
J gene: TRBJ1-2
clone size: .
V gene: TRBV10-3
CDR3 protein: CATGTGGQGSPNYGYTF
CDR3 DNA: TGTGCCACGGGAACTGGAGGACAGGGGAGCCCTAACTATGGCTACACCTTC

D gene: .
J gene: TRBJ2-4
clone size: .
V gene: TRBV13
CDR3 protein: CASSLRIAKNIQYF
CDR3 DNA: TGTGCCAGCAGCTTACGGATAGCCAAAAACATTCAGTACTTC